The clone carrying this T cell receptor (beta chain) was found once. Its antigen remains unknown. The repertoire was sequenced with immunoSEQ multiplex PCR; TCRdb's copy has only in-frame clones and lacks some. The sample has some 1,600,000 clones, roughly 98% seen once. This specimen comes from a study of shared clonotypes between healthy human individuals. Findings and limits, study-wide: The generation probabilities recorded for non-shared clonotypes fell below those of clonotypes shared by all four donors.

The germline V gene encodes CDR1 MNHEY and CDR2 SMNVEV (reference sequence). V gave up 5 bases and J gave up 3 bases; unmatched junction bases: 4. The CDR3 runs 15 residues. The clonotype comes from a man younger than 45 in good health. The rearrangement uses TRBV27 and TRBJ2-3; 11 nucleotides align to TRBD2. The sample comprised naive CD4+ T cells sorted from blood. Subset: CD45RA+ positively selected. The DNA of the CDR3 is TGTGCCAGCAGTGTTAGCGGGAGGGGGACAGATACGCAGTATTTT. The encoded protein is CASSVSGRGTDTQYF.